Following are 28 T cell receptor beta chains from one sample sequenced in a study of T-cell reconstitution after alpha-beta-depleted transplantation in children. The TCRbeta library incorporated unique molecular identifiers. MiXCR, run by TCRdb on the PCR reads, gives a single entry per CDR3 protein. The sample shows about 540,000 distinct CDR3 sequences, 15% to 20% of them seen only once. The source material was PBMCs from the stem cell graft donor, sampled from the stem cell graft. These receptors all come from a human donor who donated a stem cell graft to a child with acute lymphoblastic leukemia.

This clonotype was seen a few times. The rearrangement links TRBV7-9 to TRBJ2-7, with 13 bases matching TRBD2. The CDR3 covers 16 residues. J gave up 3 bases and V 4 bases, and 6 bases lay outside the gene matches. CDR1 is SEHNR and CDR2 is FQNEAQ in the germline V gene (reference sequence). CDR3 protein: CASSSGLAGSIYEQYF. The CDR3 region has the DNA TGTGCCAGCAGCTCGGGACTAGCGGGAAGTATCTACGAGCAGTACTTC.

This rearrangement joins TRBV7-9 to TRBJ2-7, with a tentative D call TRBD1 (7 bases). Germline CDR1 and CDR2: SEHNR and FQNEAQ (reference sequence). This CDR3 contains 13 residues. V lost 6 bases and J lost 3, with 12 bases in between. DNA for the CDR3: TGTGCCAGCAGGCGGGACAGCAACTACGAGCAGTACTTC. Translating gives CASRRDSNYEQYF.

This sequence joins TRBV3-1 and TRBJ2-4; D uncertain. Germline V gives CDR1 LGHDT, CDR2 YNNKEL (reference sequence). The CDR3 runs 13 residues. V was pared by 1 base and J by 6 bases, with 7 bases between. Here the CDR3 reads CASSQVNVNIQYF. The CDR3 DNA sequence: TGTGCCAGCAGCCAAGTTAACGTAAACATTCAGTACTTC. Full variable domain (outside the CDR3, taken from reference TRBV3-1 and TRBJ2-4): DTAVSQTPKYLVTQMGNDKSIKCEQNLGHDTMYWYKQDSKKFLKIMFSYNNKELIINETVPNRFSPKSPDKAHLNLHINSLELGDSAVYFCASSQVNVNIQYFGAGTRLSVL.

This chain links TRBV29-1 with TRBJ1-2; D call uncertain. Germline values: CDR1 SQVTM, CDR2 ANQGSEA. The CDR3 totals 12 residues. The V end lost 0 bases, the J end lost 10 bases, and 12 bases lay between the germline ends. The CDR3 bases are TGCAGCGTTGAAGAAATCAAGGGAGACTACACCTTC. It codes for CSVEEIKGDYTF.

The rearrangement links TRBV11-2 to TRBJ2-7, with D uncertain. Germline CDR1 reads SGHAT; CDR2 reads FQNNGV. This CDR3 is 11 amino acids long. Trimming pared 6 bases from V and 7 bases from J, leaving 10 bases between. CDR3 coding DNA: TGTGCCAGCAGTTCCTTGGAGGAGCAGTACTTC. It specifies CASSSLEEQYF. Supplemented by reference TRBV11-2 and TRBJ2-7, the full variable domain reads EAGVAQSPRYKIIEKRQSVAFWCNPISGHATLYWYQQILGQGPKLLIQFQNNGVVDDSQLPKDRFSAERLKGVDSTLKIQPAKLEDSAVYLCASSSLEEQYFGPGTRLTVT.

The chain is built from TRBV25-1 and TRBJ2-1; tentatively, D is TRBD1 or TRBD2 (5 bases each). The CDR3 is 14 amino acids. Trimming removed 4 bases at V and 4 bases at J, with 11 bases between. Germline V gene lookup returns CDR1 MGHDK and CDR2 SYGVNS. The CDR3 loop reads CASSVPGTYNEQFF. In nucleotides, the CDR3 is TGTGCCAGCAGTGTACCCGGGACGTACAATGAGCAGTTCTTC.

This clonotype was found a few times. The chain is built from TRBV20-1 and TRBJ2-1; TRBD2 aligns across 7 bases. This CDR3 has 14 residues. The V gene's germline CDR1 is DFQATT and CDR2 SNEGSKA (reference sequence). With V trimmed by 6 bases and J by 7 bases, 12 bases remained unmatched. The CDR3 loop reads CSAPEREVINEQFF. CDR3 DNA sequence: TGCAGTGCCCCCGAGCGGGAAGTGATAAATGAGCAGTTCTTC.

This clonotype was found a few times. The chain has TRBV15 and TRBJ2-7; tentative D call: TRBD1 (5 bases). Germline V gives CDR1 LNHNV, CDR2 YYDKDF (reference sequence). The CDR3 consists of 16 residues. V was pared by 1 base and J by 0 bases, with 13 bases between. As DNA, the CDR3 is TGTGCCACCAGCAGAGGCGGCGACAGTCACTCCTACGAGCAGTACTTC. This sequence encodes CATSRGGDSHSYEQYF.

Ten or more counts support this clonotype. This chain connects TRBV20-1 to TRBJ1-2; D possibly corresponds to TRBD1 (6 bases). CDR3 length: 16 amino acids. Germline V lookup: CDR1 DFQATT, CDR2 SNEGSKA (reference sequence). V lost 0 bases, J lost 6 bases, and 20 bases lay in between. CDR3: CSARDEVPGEDHGYTF. CDR3 bases: TGCAGTGCTAGAGATGAAGTCCCAGGGGAAGATCATGGCTACACCTTC.

This clonotype turned up a few times. This sequence joins TRBV6-1 and TRBJ2-2, with TRBD2 as a possible D gene (7 bases). The V end lost 10 bases, the J end lost 7 bases, and 19 bases lay between the germline ends. In germline, CDR1 is MNHNS, CDR2 SASEGT. This CDR3 spans 14 amino acids. CDR3: CATEGGRGDGELFF. The CDR3 DNA sequence: TGTGCCACCGAGGGGGGGAGAGGGGACGGGGAGCTGTTTTTT.

Here the CDR3 reads CASRTEGLAINTGELFF. The DNA of the CDR3 is TGCGCCAGCAGGACCGAGGGACTAGCGATAAACACCGGGGAGCTGTTTTTT. This chain connects TRBV5-1 to TRBJ2-2; 10 nucleotides align to TRBD2. Trimming removed 5 bases from V and 2 bases from J; junction bases left unmatched: 9. The CDR3 sequence is 17 residues long. Germline assignment: CDR1 SGHRS and CDR2 YFSETQ.

This clonotype was found many times. The chain recombines TRBV18 with TRBJ2-2; maybe TRBD2 (5 bases). With 6 bases removed from V and 7 bases from J, the gap between germline ends came to 9 bases. CDR3 length: 12 amino acids. Germline lookup yields CDR1 KGHSH and CDR2 LQKENI. The CDR3 here is CASSSGSGELFF. CDR3 DNA: TGTGCCAGCTCTTCGGGAAGCGGGGAGCTGTTTTTT. Together with reference TRBV18 and TRBJ2-2, the CDR3 gives the full variable domain: NAGVMQNPRHLVRRRGQEARLRCSPMKGHSHVYWYRQLPEEGLKFMVYLQKENIIDESGMPKERFSAEFPKEGPSILRIQQVVRGDSAAYFCASSSGSGELFFGEGSRLTVL.

This clonotype appeared a few times. The chain combines TRBV19 with TRBJ2-7, with TRBD1 matching over 10 bases. Germline V gene lookup returns CDR1 LNHDA and CDR2 SQIVND (reference sequence). The CDR3 length is 15 residues. V shed 5 bases, J shed 3 bases, and the junction held 7 bases outside the gene matches. The CDR3 sequence is CASSPAGQGIYEQYF. CDR3 in DNA: TGTGCCAGTAGTCCGGCGGGACAGGGGATCTACGAGCAGTACTTC.

In its sample, this clonotype was seen a few times. The rearrangement uses TRBV25-1 and TRBJ1-1; D perhaps matches TRBD1 (5 bases). Germline V CDR1 and CDR2: MGHDK, SYGVNS. The CDR3 spans 13 residues. The V and J ends lost 6 bases and 1 base respectively, with 9 bases between them. This CDR3 is CASSDDRNTEAFF. DNA for the CDR3: TGTGCCAGCAGCGACGACAGGAACACTGAAGCTTTCTTT.

The CDR3 nucleotides are TGTGCCAGCAGTCCTTGGGGCTCTGGAAACACCATATATTTT. Its protein is CASSPWGSGNTIYF. The V and J genes are TRBV12-3 or TRBV12-4 and TRBJ1-3; no clear D. V lost 5 bases to trimming and J lost 0 bases, with 8 bases between them. The CDR3 runs 14 residues.

Only a few counts were recorded for this clonotype. This chain joins TRBV5-1 and TRBJ1-1; 7 bases fit TRBD1. The CDR3 runs to 15 residues. The germline gives CDR1 SGHRS, CDR2 YFSETQ. With V trimmed by 3 bases and J by 1 base, 6 bases remained unmatched. This chain's CDR3 is CASSYAGTANTEAFF. DNA of the CDR3: TGCGCCAGCAGCTATGCCGGGACAGCGAACACTGAAGCTTTCTTT.

V gene TRBV5-1 combines with J gene TRBJ2-3, with 7 bases that match TRBD2. CDR3 length: 14 residues. Germline V CDR1 and CDR2: SGHRS, YFSETQ. V was pared by 3 bases and J by 5 bases, with 6 bases of the junction left unmatched. The CDR3 region is CASSYYSGGDTQYF. CDR3 nucleotide sequence: TGCGCCAGCAGCTACTACTCGGGGGGAGATACGCAGTATTTT.

This clonotype showed up just a few times. The V gene is TRBV24-1, the J gene TRBJ2-1, with 14 positions matching TRBD2. The ends lost 3 bases at V and 7 bases at J; junction bases unmatched: 1. The CDR3 has 15 amino acids. Germline V CDR1 and CDR2: KGHDR, SFDVKD. CDR3 sequence (DNA): TGTGCCACCAGTGATCGACTAGCGGGAGGGAATGAGCAGTTCTTC. Its translation is CATSDRLAGGNEQFF.

This clonotype has only a few counts. The CDR3 protein is CSVEEAREGKLFF. The CDR3 DNA reads as TGCAGCGTTGAAGAGGCCCGGGAGGGAAAACTGTTTTTT. V and J are TRBV29-1 and TRBJ1-4; D remains ambiguous. V was clipped by 0 bases and J by 10 bases, with 12 bases between them. Germline CDR1 and CDR2: SQVTM and ANQGSEA. The CDR3 is made up of 13 amino acids.

In DNA, the CDR3 is TGTGCCAGCAGTCGTAGCGGGACCAATGAGCAGTTCTTC. It specifies CASSRSGTNEQFF. The chain combines TRBV7-9 with TRBJ2-1; TRBD2 agrees at 8 bases. Germline V lookup: CDR1 SEHNR, CDR2 FQNEAQ (reference sequence). This CDR3 is built from 13 residues. The V segment lost 6 bases and the J segment 6 bases; nucleotides outside the gene matches: 4.

This chain connects TRBV7-3 to TRBJ2-1; TRBD2 is a possible D gene (5 bases). The germline V gene encodes CDR1 SGHTA and CDR2 FQGTGA. CDR3 length equals 13 residues. V lost 1 base to trimming and J lost 9 bases, with 10 bases between them. The CDR3 sequence is CASSLKGEAEQFF. In DNA, the CDR3 is TGTGCCAGCAGCTTAAAGGGAGAAGCTGAGCAGTTCTTC.

In DNA form, the CDR3 reads TGTGCCAGCAGCGCCCCCCGGGACGGCGATAAAGCTTTCTTT. It specifies CASSAPRDGDKAFF. The V gene is TRBV7-9, the J gene TRBJ1-1; tentative D call: TRBD1 (5 bases). Trimming took off 5 bases at V and 9 bases at J, with 19 bases between the two ends. This CDR3 region has 14 residues. The V gene's germline CDR1 is SEHNR and CDR2 FQNEAQ (reference sequence).

This clonotype was seen only a few times. The V and J genes are TRBV5-1 and TRBJ2-4; 7 bases agree with TRBD2. The CDR3 is 14 amino acids. V was pared by 3 bases and J by 9 bases, with 9 bases of the junction left unmatched. Germline loops: CDR1 SGHRS, CDR2 YFSETQ. The CDR3, as DNA: TGCGCCAGCAGCTGGGAGGGACGGGGGAGCATTCAGTACTTC. Translating gives CASSWEGRGSIQYF.

J is TRBJ1-1 and V is TRBV9; TRBD1 might be the D (5 bases). The CDR3 runs to 16 residues. Germline CDR1 and CDR2: SGDLS and YYNGEE. Trimming took 1 base from V and 1 from J, leaving 14 bases between them. The CDR3 DNA reads as TGTGCCAGCAGCGTATCAAGAGGTGGGGGGAACACTGAAGCTTTCTTT. The encoded protein is CASSVSRGGGNTEAFF.

The chain joins TRBV4-1 to TRBJ2-4; D tentatively fits TRBD1 or TRBD2 (5 bases each). Germline V lookup: CDR1 MGHRA, CDR2 YSYEKL. The CDR3 spans 13 residues. Trimming removed 8 bases from V and 0 bases from J, with 8 bases in between. CDR3 bases: TGCGCCAGCCGGGGCGTAGCCAAAAACATTCAGTACTTC. Translating it yields CASRGVAKNIQYF.

The genes are TRBV21-1 and TRBJ2-7; TRBD1 was called by the table and not checked on the DNA. TRBV21-1 is a pseudogene locus. The CDR3 runs to 17 residues. The CDR3 bases are TGTGCCAGCAGCAAACCCCTGTTTGGGACAGTATCCTACGAGCAGTACTTC. Translated: CASSKPLFGTVSYEQYF.

This clonotype showed up just a few times. As DNA, the CDR3 is TGTGCCAGCGGTGCAGAACTCACAGATACGCAGTATTTT. This sequence encodes CASGAELTDTQYF. The rearrangement joins TRBV2 to TRBJ2-3; D unclear. The CDR3 is made up of 13 amino acids. Trimming left V 8 bases short and J 2 bases short, with 11 bases between. Germline CDR1 reads SNHLY; CDR2 reads FYNNEI.

This clonotype was observed a few times. This sequence joins TRBV27 and TRBJ2-1; D gene unclear. In germline, CDR1 is MNHEY, CDR2 SMNVEV (reference sequence). Trimming removed 2 bases at V and 0 bases at J, with 20 bases between. The CDR3 length is 19 residues. CDR3 sequence (DNA): TGTGCCAGCAGTTTAGGAGACCGTCTAAAGATTTACTCCTACAATGAGCAGTTCTTC. The encoded protein is CASSLGDRLKIYSYNEQFF.